One and the same sample provided the 11 T cell receptor beta chains below, sequenced in a study of T cells in Graves' hyperthyroidism and ophthalmopathy. TCR beta CDR3 region amplification was performed from RNA transcripts. The HTBI primer set served for first-round RT-PCR of the TCR CDR3. TCRdb independently ran MiXCR on the multiplex PCR reads; one entry per CDR3 protein. The data show hundreds of thousands of distinct CDR3 sequences, approximately 13% seen once. The sequencing sample was made of blood. The receptor source for this set is a woman in her late teens or twenties with Graves' hyperthyroidism.

The chain carries TRBV7-9 and TRBJ2-2; 13 bases are a match to TRBD2. The CDR3 totals 19 residues. CDR1 is SEHNR, CDR2 FQNEAQ, per germline (reference sequence). The ends lost 9 bases at V and 3 bases at J; junction bases unmatched: 16. CDR3 in DNA: TGTGCCAGGAGCCGGGGACTAGCGGGACTTCACGTTGACACCGGGGAGCTGTTTTTT. Its translation: CARSRGLAGLHVDTGELFF.

The V and J genes are TRBV25-1 and TRBJ2-3, with 9 bases identical to TRBD1. Germline CDR1 MGHDK, CDR2 SYGVNS. The CDR3 spans 19 residues. V trimming: 1 base; J trimming: 0 bases; junction bases outside the gene matches: 11. Here the CDR3 reads CASSEFTGTGTLSTDTQYF. The CDR3, as DNA: TGTGCCAGCAGTGAATTTACTGGGACAGGGACCCTGAGCACAGATACGCAGTATTTT.

This clonotype was detected many times. V and J are TRBV3-1 and TRBJ2-7; D not certain. This CDR3 is built from 18 residues. Between the trimmed V and J ends, which lost 0 bases and 2 bases, there was a span of 20 bases. Germline V gene lookup returns CDR1 LGHDT and CDR2 YNNKEL (reference sequence). The CDR3 reads CASSQDVDTQTTPYEQYF. The DNA of the CDR3 is TGTGCCAGCAGCCAAGATGTCGACACTCAAACAACCCCCTACGAGCAGTACTTC.

The table lists this clonotype with many counts. The V gene is TRBV27, the J gene TRBJ1-6; 11 bases are shared with TRBD1. The CDR3 has 15 amino acids. Germline CDR1 and CDR2: MNHEY and SMNVEV (reference sequence). The J segment lost 6 bases and the V segment lost 4 bases, leaving 2 bases of the junction unmatched. The DNA for the CDR3 is TGTGCCAGCAGTTCTGGGACAGGGGGTAATTCACCCCTCCACTTT. Translated, it gives CASSSGTGGNSPLHF.

In this sample, this clonotype turned up a few times. A read error may account for a junction end that differs from germline. The rearrangement joins TRBV28 to TRBJ2-2; TRBD1 aligns across 9 bases. Germline V CDR1 and CDR2: MDHEN, SYDVKM. The CDR3 is 15 amino acids. This chain's CDR3 is CAGSRTGANTGELFF. DNA for the CDR3: TGTGCCGGCAGTAGGACAGGGGCGAACACCGGGGAGCTGTTTTTT.

The table lists this clonotype with a few counts. The genes are TRBV20-1 and TRBJ2-6, with D possibly matching TRBD2 (6 bases). Trimming cost V 0 bases and J 2 bases, with 11 bases left between them. Germline V gene data show CDR1 as DFQATT and CDR2 as SNEGSKA (reference sequence). The CDR3 sequence is 16 residues long. This chain's CDR3 is CSARDGGVAGANVLTF. CDR3 DNA: TGCAGTGCTAGAGATGGAGGGGTTGCTGGGGCCAACGTCCTGACTTTC.

In this sample, this clonotype turned up many times. V is TRBV7-8 and J is TRBJ1-1; D possibly corresponds to TRBD1 (6 bases). V was cut by 5 bases and J by 4 bases, with 26 bases left in between. The CDR3 extends over 18 amino acids. CDR1 is SGHVS and CDR2 is FQNEAQ in the germline V gene. The CDR3 spells CASSAMDSFWGQATEAFF. The DNA of the CDR3 is TGTGCCAGCAGCGCAATGGACAGTTTCTGGGGCCAGGCCACTGAAGCTTTCTTT.

This clonotype appeared many times. The V gene is TRBV3-1, the J gene TRBJ2-3, with 9 bases aligning to TRBD2. CDR3 length: 17 amino acids. Per the germline V gene, CDR1 is LGHDT and CDR2 is YNNKEL (reference sequence). The ends lost 0 bases at V and 8 bases at J; junction bases unmatched: 12. The CDR3 nucleotides are TGTGCCAGCAGCCAAGACAATTGGCGGGGGGGCAGAACTACGCAGTATTTT. This translates into CASSQDNWRGGRTTQYF.

This clonotype has a handful of counts. The chain combines TRBV20-1 with TRBJ1-2; D is unresolved. Trimming stripped 2 bases from V and 1 base from J, with 11 bases between. The CDR3 length is 14 residues. Germline V CDR1 and CDR2: DFQATT, SNEGSKA (reference sequence). DNA for the CDR3: TGCAGTGCTAGACGCCCGGCCCTTAACTATGGCTACACCTTC. Protein sequence: CSARRPALNYGYTF.

This clonotype was observed at least ten times. The chain carries TRBV20-1 and TRBJ1-5; D not certain. From germline, CDR1 is DFQATT and CDR2 SNEGSKA (reference sequence). This CDR3 has 17 residues. V gave up 5 bases and J gave up 0 bases, with 20 bases separating them. The CDR3 nucleotides read TGCAGTGCTGCCAGGCCGTCTGACCCGTATAGCAATCAGCCCCAGCATTTT. Amino acids: CSAARPSDPYSNQPQHF.

This rearrangement joins TRBV7-2 to TRBJ1-5, with TRBD1 matching over 7 bases. Germline CDR1 is SGHTA and CDR2 is FQGNSA. V lost 1 base, J lost 0 bases, and 6 bases stayed unmatched. The CDR3 sequence is 17 residues long. This chain's CDR3 is CASSLGTGEYSNQPQHF. In nucleotides, the CDR3 is TGTGCCAGCAGCTTAGGGACAGGCGAATATAGCAATCAGCCCCAGCATTTT.